What follows are 29 T cell receptor beta chains derived from one specimen sequenced in a study of breast tumors, draining lymph nodes, adjacent tissues (dated by TCRdb to 2016 to 2017). Library construction relied on multiplex PCR. The run used an Illumina HiSeq 2000. TCRdb reprocessed the public reads (quality trimming at Q25 with fastp, clone calling with MiXCR) and kept in-frame beta chains. Entries that share a CDR3 protein sequence are merged under the most common genes and DNA. The sample includes over 150,000 distinct CDR3 sequences, with around a third observed a single time. The ten largest make up 4.3% of the sample. The axillary draining lymph nodes of breast cancer patients were the source of the lymph node samples. Sequencing input: axillary lymph node tissue. The source of these receptors is a female donor with breast cancer. Some clones in this sample may be carry-over from other donors' samples.

Many counts were recorded for this clonotype. J is TRBJ2-1 and V is TRBV7-9; D tentatively fits TRBD1 or TRBD2 (5 bases each). V was shortened by 5 bases and J by 6 bases, with 23 bases between the two germline ends. CDR1 is SEHNR, CDR2 FQNEAQ, per germline (reference sequence). This CDR3 has 17 amino acids. In DNA form, the CDR3 reads TGTGCCAGCAGCCTACCCCCGGACACATTAACTAGCAATGAGCAGTTCTTC. Translated, it gives CASSLPPDTLTSNEQFF.

Ten or more counts support this clonotype. This chain links TRBV4-2 with TRBJ2-5, with 9 bases fitting TRBD2. Looked up from germline, CDR1 is LGHNA and CDR2 is YNFKEQ. The CDR3 contains 18 residues. The V gene end was trimmed by 0 bases and the J gene end by 5 bases; junction bases not matched to a gene: 13. CDR3 DNA: TGTGCCAGCAGCCAAGATCAGAGTAGCGGGAGACCTGCGGAGACCCAGTACTTC. This gives the protein CASSQDQSSGRPAETQYF.

This clonotype was counted between two and nine times. V gene TRBV18 combines with J gene TRBJ1-1; 7 bases line up with TRBD1. The CDR3 is 14 residues long. From germline, CDR1 is KGHSH and CDR2 LQKENI. Trimming at V came to 3 bases and at J to 5 bases, leaving 6 bases not matched to a gene. Written as DNA, the CDR3 is TGTGCCAGCTCACCCGGACAGGCAAGGACTGAAGCTTTCTTT. Residues: CASSPGQARTEAFF. The complete variable domain, with remaining parts taken from reference TRBV18 and TRBJ1-1, reads NAGVMQNPRHLVRRRGQEARLRCSPMKGHSHVYWYRQLPEEGLKFMVYLQKENIIDESGMPKERFSAEFPKEGPSILRIQQVVRGDSAAYFCASSPGQARTEAFFGQGTRLTVV.

This clonotype appeared many times. V usage is TRBV2 and J usage is TRBJ2-7, with 10 bases fitting TRBD2. The germline CDR1 and CDR2 sequences are SNHLY and FYNNEI. The CDR3 has 13 amino acids. Unmatched junction bases numbered 1, after V lost 7 bases and J lost 1 base. The CDR3 loop is CASKRGGSYEQYF. The CDR3 coding sequence is TGTGCCAGCAAGCGGGGGGGATCCTACGAGCAGTACTTC.

This sequence joins TRBV3-1 and TRBJ2-7; maybe TRBD2 (6 bases). Trimming left V 0 bases short and J 5 bases short, with 14 bases between. The germline V gene encodes CDR1 LGHDT and CDR2 YNNKEL (reference sequence). This CDR3 is 15 amino acids long. CDR3: CASSQDHREYDEQYF. The CDR3 DNA reads TGTGCCAGCAGCCAAGATCACCGGGAGTACGACGAGCAGTACTTC.

At least ten counts were recorded for this clonotype. The rearrangement uses TRBV29-1 and TRBJ2-1; D is undetermined. The CDR3 totals 11 residues. V was trimmed by 5 bases and J by 4 bases, leaving 6 bases between them. CDR1 is SQVTM and CDR2 is ANQGSEA in the germline V gene. The CDR3 DNA sequence: TGCAGCGTTTTCCGGTACAATGAGCAGTTCTTC. Encoded protein: CSVFRYNEQFF.

The chain has TRBV9 and TRBJ2-6; D may be TRBD2 (6 bases). V dropped 0 bases and J dropped 18 bases, with 13 bases sitting between them. The CDR3 has 12 residues. The germline CDR1 and CDR2 sequences are SGDLS and YYNGEE. CDR3 DNA sequence: TGTGCCAGCAGCGTAGTAAGGCTAGCGAGGACTTTC. As protein: CASSVVRLARTF.

By sample share, this clonotype is medium-sized (0.01 to 0.1%). The chain uses TRBV7-9 and TRBJ1-2; 11 nucleotides align to TRBD1. CDR1 is SEHNR, CDR2 FQNEAQ, per germline (reference sequence). CDR3 length: 15 amino acids. The V gene end was trimmed by 5 bases and the J gene end by 4 bases; junction bases not matched to a gene: 6. In DNA, the CDR3 is TGTGCCAGCAGCCAGGCGGACAGGGGGCTCTATGGCTACACCTTC. Its translation is CASSQADRGLYGYTF.

On this clonotype itself: A clone one base away is much larger, so this may be a read error. The chain recombines TRBV18 with TRBJ2-3; D uncertain. CDR1 is KGHSH, CDR2 LQKENI, per germline. The CDR3 is made up of 14 amino acids. The CDR3 spells CASSPKERSDAQYF. The CDR3 coding sequence is TGTGCCAGCTCACCGAAAGAACGGTCAGATGCGCAGTATTTT. Full variable domain (outside the CDR3, taken from reference TRBV18 and TRBJ2-3): NAGVMQNPRHLVRRRGQEARLRCSPMKGHSHVYWYRQLPEEGLKFMVYLQKENIIDESGMPKERFSAEFPKEGPSILRIQQVVRGDSAAYFCASSPKERSDAQYFGPGTRLTVL.

By its share, this clonotype is medium-sized. The J gene is TRBJ1-4, the V gene TRBV6-6, with TRBD1 matching over 12 bases. This CDR3 is built from 14 residues. After removal of 6 bases from V and 10 bases from J, the junction contained 6 bases not matched to a gene. Germline V gene data show CDR1 as MNHNY and CDR2 as SVGAGI (reference sequence). The CDR3 sequence: CASRRDRGQGKLFF. In DNA, the CDR3 is TGTGCCAGCAGACGGGACAGGGGGCAAGGAAAACTGTTTTTT.

At least ten counts were recorded for this clonotype. The chain employs TRBV11-2 and TRBJ2-7, with 7 bases aligning to TRBD2. CDR3 size: 14 residues. Germline V gene lookup returns CDR1 SGHAT and CDR2 FQNNGV. Trimming removed 1 base from V and 6 bases from J; junction bases left unmatched: 6. DNA for the CDR3: TGTGCCAGCAGCTTAGTCGGGGGAGGGAGCGAGCAGTACTTC. Translating gives CASSLVGGGSEQYF.

This clonotype was observed a handful of times. No conserved phenylalanine or tryptophan ends this CDR3, so it is likely a read error. The V call is TRBV4-2, the J call TRBJ2-5; 7 nucleotides align to TRBD1. V lost 0 bases to trimming and J lost 3 bases; unmatched junction nucleotides: 7. This CDR3 comprises 16 residues. Germline values: CDR1 LGHNA, CDR2 YNFKEQ. The CDR3 sequence is CASSQDGRGLEETQYL. The CDR3 nucleotides are TGTGCCAGCAGCCAAGATGGCAGGGGGTTGGAAGAGACCCAGTACCTC.

Comments on this clonotype: A read error may explain this, as a much larger clone is one base away. The rearrangement uses TRBV6-5 and TRBJ1-4, with D hard to call. V lost 7 bases and J lost 8, with 23 bases in between. The CDR3 sequence is 16 residues long. Germline CDR1 MNHEY, CDR2 SVGAGI. The CDR3 reads CASIPPLRASGEKLFF. The CDR3 DNA follows: TGTGCCAGCATCCCCCCCCTTAGGGCATCCGGCGAAAAACTGTTTTTT.

This clonotype was counted at least ten times. The chain has TRBV20-1 and TRBJ2-3; 10 bases align to TRBD1. J gave up 2 bases and V 6 bases, and 8 bases lay outside the gene matches. Germline V gives CDR1 DFQATT, CDR2 SNEGSKA (reference sequence). There are 15 residues in the CDR3. Here the CDR3 DNA reads TGCAGTGCCCTGACAGGGGGCGACACCACAGATACGCAGTATTTT. This encodes CSALTGGDTTDTQYF.

A word on this clonotype: At one of its ends the junction is not consistent with the germline gene, which may arise from a read error. V is TRBV27 and J is TRBJ1-5; 9 bases are a match to TRBD1. This CDR3 has 17 amino acids. Germline CDR1 is MNHEY and CDR2 is SMNVEV (reference sequence). CDR3 residues: CACSSPVDRGGNQPQHF. CDR3 coding DNA: TGTGCCTGCAGTTCCCCCGTGGACAGGGGTGGCAATCAGCCCCAGCATTTT.

This clonotype was counted many times. This chain connects TRBV4-1 to TRBJ1-5, with D possibly TRBD1 on 5 matching bases. This CDR3 spans 16 amino acids. Looked up from germline, CDR1 is MGHRA and CDR2 is YSYEKL. Trimming cost V 3 bases and J 3 bases, with 15 bases left between them. In DNA form, the CDR3 reads TGCGCCAGCAGCCAGGAGACAGTCGTGGACAATCAGCCCCAGCATTTT. Protein product: CASSQETVVDNQPQHF.

The sample holds many counts of this clonotype. The V gene is TRBV6-6, the J gene TRBJ2-5; D remains ambiguous. The germline V and J ends were trimmed by 2 bases and 5 bases, with 12 bases remaining between them. Germline values: CDR1 MNHNY, CDR2 SVGAGI (reference sequence). The CDR3 runs to 14 residues. The CDR3 bases are TGTGCCAGCAGTTACGGGCAGAGGCTTGAGACCCAGTACTTC. It is translated as CASSYGQRLETQYF.

The rearrangement joins TRBV6-1 to TRBJ2-7, with D possibly matching TRBD1 (6 bases). V lost 6 bases, J lost 1 base, and 16 bases lay in between. The CDR3 loop spans 15 amino acids. Germline CDR1 is MNHNS and CDR2 is SASEGT. CDR3 loop: CASSPIPRGSYEQYF. CDR3 sequence (DNA): TGTGCCAGCAGCCCAATCCCCAGGGGTTCCTACGAGCAGTACTTC.

J is TRBJ2-5 and V is TRBV15, with TRBD2 matching over 7 bases. Germline V gene sequence: CDR1 LNHNV, CDR2 YYDKDF (reference sequence). Trimming took 3 bases from V and 5 from J; bases not matched to a gene: 15. This CDR3 spans 17 amino acids. CDR3 bases: TGTGCCACCAGCAGTGCTAGTTCGCGGGGGAGGCGTGAGACCCAGTACTTC. This sequence encodes CATSSASSRGRRETQYF. Looking up the rest from reference TRBV15 and TRBJ2-5 gives the full variable domain: DAMVIQNPRYQVTQFGKPVTLSCSQTLNHNVMYWYQQKSSQAPKLLFHYYDKDFNNEADTPDNFQSRRPNTSFCFLDIRSPGLGDTAMYLCATSSASSRGRRETQYFGPGTRLLVL.

The rearrangement uses TRBV5-1 and TRBJ2-3, with D perhaps matching TRBD1 (6 bases). Per the germline V gene, CDR1 is SGHRS and CDR2 is YFSETQ. V was trimmed by 4 bases and J by 2 bases, leaving 14 bases between them. This CDR3 contains 15 residues. This chain's CDR3 is CASSKNRETTDTQYF. The DNA for the CDR3 is TGCGCCAGCAGCAAGAACAGGGAGACCACAGATACGCAGTATTTT.

This clonotype was recorded many times. The chain is built from TRBV19 and TRBJ1-2, with no clear D. Germline V lookup: CDR1 LNHDA, CDR2 SQIVND (reference sequence). With 3 bases removed from V and 2 bases from J, the gap between germline ends came to 7 bases. CDR3 length equals 13 residues. The CDR3 is CASSMAGNYGYTF. The DNA for the CDR3 is TGTGCCAGTAGTATGGCGGGGAACTATGGCTACACCTTC.

This clonotype was counted many times. This chain joins TRBV5-1 and TRBJ2-1; 13 nucleotides agree with TRBD2. There are 16 residues in the CDR3. Germline CDR1 and CDR2: SGHRS and YFSETQ. J gave up 9 bases and V 4 bases, and 10 bases lay outside the gene matches. The CDR3 is CASSPWTSGGSGEQFF. For the CDR3, the DNA is TGCGCCAGCAGCCCGTGGACTAGCGGGGGATCGGGTGAGCAGTTCTTC.

This clonotype appeared many times. V gene TRBV30 combines with J gene TRBJ2-3; no firm D call. V shed 2 bases and J shed 2 bases, with 8 bases lying between them. The CDR3 is 13 residues long. Germline CDR1 is GTSNPN and CDR2 is SVGIG (reference sequence). The CDR3 sequence: CAWSLVSTDTQYF. In nucleotides, the CDR3 is TGTGCCTGGAGTTTAGTATCCACAGATACGCAGTATTTT.

The sample holds many counts of this clonotype. This chain uses TRBV7-6 with TRBJ2-7, with no clear D. Per the germline V gene, CDR1 is SGHVS and CDR2 is FNYEAQ. This CDR3 contains 15 residues. Trimming pared 1 base from V and 3 bases from J, leaving 13 bases between. Here the CDR3 DNA reads TGTGCCAGCAGCTTAGGGTCCGGCCAGAACTACGAGCAGTACTTC. Protein sequence: CASSLGSGQNYEQYF.

The chain is built from TRBV29-1 and TRBJ1-4, with TRBD1 as a possible D gene (5 bases). From germline, CDR1 is SQVTM and CDR2 ANQGSEA. Trimming left V 4 bases short and J 1 base short, with 13 bases between. This CDR3 is built from 15 residues. DNA of the CDR3: TGCAGCGTTGCCGGGACGGGCGGAACTAATGAAAAACTGTTTTTT. This sequence encodes CSVAGTGGTNEKLFF. The full variable domain, rest sourced from reference TRBV29-1 and TRBJ1-4, is SAVISQKPSRDICQRGTSLTIQCQVDSQVTMMFWYRQQPGQSLTLIATANQGSEATYESGFVIDKFPISRPNLTFSTLTVSNMSPEDSSIYLCSVAGTGGTNEKLFFGSGTQLSVL.

This clonotype has a single count. A single base separates this from a much larger clone, so it may be a read error. V gene TRBV6-5 combines with J gene TRBJ2-7; D remains ambiguous. Per the germline V gene, CDR1 is MNHEY and CDR2 is SVGAGI. This CDR3 region has 14 residues. Between the trimmed V and J ends, which lost 5 bases and 2 bases, there was a span of 13 bases. The CDR3 region is CASSAGRRAYEQYF. As DNA, the CDR3 is TGTGCCAGCAGTGCCGGGCGTAGGGCCTACGAGCAGTACTTC.

This clonotype appeared many times. The chain joins TRBV4-2 to TRBJ2-1; the D gene is possibly TRBD1 (10 bases). In germline, CDR1 is LGHNA, CDR2 YNFKEQ. CDR3 length: 16 residues. V gave up 4 bases and J gave up 7 bases, with 20 bases separating them. In DNA form, the CDR3 reads TGTGCCAGCAGCCGCCGGGACAGGGGACTAGCAAATGAGCAGTTCTTC. Translated, it gives CASSRRDRGLANEQFF.

The J gene is TRBJ2-5, the V gene TRBV11-3; no firm D call. Germline V gives CDR1 SGHNT, CDR2 YENEEA. V lost 0 bases and J lost 7, with 6 bases in between. The CDR3 sequence is 12 residues long. CDR3 coding DNA: TGTGCCAGCAGCTTAGACCCAGCGACCCAGTACTTC. Protein sequence: CASSLDPATQYF. Based on the CDR3 plus reference TRBV11-3 and TRBJ2-5, the full variable domain is EAGVVQSPRYKIIEKKQPVAFWCNPISGHNTLYWYLQNLGQGPELLIRYENEEAVDDSQLPKDRFSAERLKGVDSTLKIQPAELGDSAVYLCASSLDPATQYFGPGTRLLVL.

This clonotype was detected once. The junction and the germline gene differ at one end; a read error may be behind it. The chain recombines TRBV30 with TRBJ2-2; D may be TRBD2 (5 bases). Germline CDR1 is GTSNPN and CDR2 is SVGIG (reference sequence). The CDR3 loop spans 14 amino acids. CDR3 in amino acids: CAWSDWLATGEPFF. The CDR3 nucleotides read TGTGCCTGGAGCGACTGGCTAGCCACCGGGGAGCCGTTTTTT.